This is a list of T cell receptor beta chains from one sample in a study of human T cells and chemical hapten exposure. From the RACE reads, TCRdb called clonotypes with MiXCR, one entry per CDR3 protein. This table holds about 82,000 distinct CDR3 sequences, over 9.5% found once. Sequenced here: whole blood, sampled in connection with sensitization to the hapten diphenylcyclopropenone (DPC). The receptors here all came from a woman aged 45-65 years with alopecia areata. Some clones in this sample may be carry-over from other donors' samples. The CDR3 runs from the conserved cysteine through the conserved F or W. A D gene is named only where the DNA matches it firmly. Only part of the rows carry a size: once, few, many, or a class if the clone is expanded.

cdr3_nt cdr3_aa v_call d_call clone_size j_call
TGCGCCAGCAGCCAAGAAATCGGGGACTACAATGAGCAGTTCTTC CASSQEIGDYNEQFF TRBV4-3 . many TRBJ2-1
TGTGCCAGCAGTTCCCCCGCTGGACAGGGGGCGGCCTACGAGCAGTACTTC CASSSPAGQGAAYEQYF TRBV28 TRBD1 . TRBJ2-7
TGTGCCAGCAGCCAAGAGCTACTAGCGGGAGTTAGTAATGAGCAGTTCTTC CASSQELLAGVSNEQFF TRBV14 TRBD2 few TRBJ2-1
TGTGCCAGCAGCTCCGGGACAGGGGGCGCACGGCGGAATGAGCAGTTCTTC CASSSGTGGARRNEQFF TRBV12-3/TRBV12-4 TRBD1 few TRBJ2-1
TGTGCCAGCAGCCCACTAGCATGGTCCTACAATGAGCAGTTCTTC CASSPLAWSYNEQFF TRBV6-5 . many TRBJ2-1
TGTGCCAGCTCACCAGTCCCAACTAGCGGGAGGGCGGAGCAGTTCTTC CASSPVPTSGRAEQFF TRBV18 TRBD2 few TRBJ2-1
TGTGCCAGCAGTTCGTCGGGTAGGGGAGGGGATTCACCCCTCCACTTT CASSSSGRGGDSPLHF TRBV28 . many TRBJ1-6
TGTGCCAGCAGCCTGGGACAGGACTCCATCTACGAGCAGTACTTC CASSLGQDSIYEQYF TRBV5-4 TRBD1 few TRBJ2-7
TGTGCCAGCTCACCACCGACAGGGCGGACCACTGAAGCTTTCTTT CASSPPTGRTTEAFF TRBV18 TRBD1 . TRBJ1-1
TGTGCCAGCAGCTTGCGCCTAGAGCAAGAGACCCAGTACTTC CASSLRLEQETQYF TRBV5-4 . few TRBJ2-5
TGTGCCACCAGCAGAGGGGACCCCCAGAGTTATACGCAGTATTTT CATSRGDPQSYTQYF TRBV15 . . TRBJ2-3
TGTGCCAGCAGCGATATAGATGAGCAGTTCTTC CASSDIDEQFF TRBV9 . many TRBJ2-1
TGTGCCAGCAGCTTAGGGGGACCGATCTCTGGAAACACCATATATTTT CASSLGGPISGNTIYF TRBV7-2 . few TRBJ1-3
TGTGCCAGCAGTGAATTCGGGACTGAGACCTACGAGCAGTACTTC CASSEFGTETYEQYF TRBV25-1 . . TRBJ2-7
TGCAGCGTTGAGACAGGGGGTGGCTACACCTTC CSVETGGGYTF TRBV29-1 TRBD1 many TRBJ1-2
TGTGCCAGCAGCTTAGGCACCCGCGCGGCCACAGATACGCAGTATTTT CASSLGTRAATDTQYF TRBV11-2 . few TRBJ2-3
TGTGCCAGTACTCCCTCCCAGGGCGTAAGCTCCTACGAGCAGTACTTC CASTPSQGVSSYEQYF TRBV19 . few TRBJ2-7
TGTGCCAGCAGCTTGATGCTAGCGGGGGTCACCGGGGAGCTGTTTTTT CASSLMLAGVTGELFF TRBV5-6 TRBD2 many TRBJ2-2
TGTGCCAGCAGTCCCCCAGCGGTTCTCTATGGCTACACCTTC CASSPPAVLYGYTF TRBV28 . many TRBJ1-2
TGTGCCAGCAGTTTGGTCCGGGGTGGTTCCTACGAGCAGTACTTC CASSLVRGGSYEQYF TRBV12-3/TRBV12-4 . medium-sized TRBJ2-7
TGTGCCAGCAGCGCCACAGGGGCCGGGCACACTGAAGCTTTCTTT CASSATGAGHTEAFF TRBV9 TRBD1 many TRBJ1-1
TGCAGTGCGGCCGGACTAGCGGGAGTAGAGACCCAGTACTTC CSAAGLAGVETQYF TRBV20-1 TRBD2 once TRBJ2-5
TGTGCCAGCAGCCTCACGCATGGCTACACCTTC CASSLTHGYTF TRBV7-2 . many TRBJ1-2
TGTGCCAGCAGCCCGGAGGGACTAGCGGGAGGAGTCGATACGCAGTATTTT CASSPEGLAGGVDTQYF TRBV7-2 TRBD2 many TRBJ2-3
TGCAGTGCCCGACTAGCGGGAGCCAAAAACATTCAGTACTTC CSARLAGAKNIQYF TRBV20-1 TRBD2 few TRBJ2-4
TGTGCCAGCAGGGGGCTGTACGAGCAGTACTTC CASRGLYEQYF TRBV7-9 . many TRBJ2-7
TGCAGTGCTAGAAGCACGGGCGGGCGGGGGAGCTCCTACAATGAGCAGTTCTTC CSARSTGGRGSSYNEQFF TRBV20-1 TRBD2 few TRBJ2-1
TGCGCCAGCAGCCAACGCCAGGGAACGGATACGCAGTATTTT CASSQRQGTDTQYF TRBV4-3 . many TRBJ2-3
TGCAGCGTTGATGGTCAGGATGGCTACACCTTC CSVDGQDGYTF TRBV29-1 . few TRBJ1-2
TGTGCCAGCAGCCGCTACAGGGGCGCGGAAAAACTGTTTTTT CASSRYRGAEKLFF TRBV28 TRBD1 many TRBJ1-4
TGTGCCAGCAGTCCAAAGGGACTAGGCTCTAGGGAGCAGTTCTTC CASSPKGLGSREQFF TRBV12-3/TRBV12-4 TRBD2 few TRBJ2-1
TGCAGCGTCTGGGTGTGGCGGGGAGCGGACACAGATACGCAGTATTTT CSVWVWRGADTDTQYF TRBV29-1 . many TRBJ2-3
TGTGCCAGCAGCCCCAGACTAGCGGGAGCCGGAGAGCAGTACTTC CASSPRLAGAGEQYF TRBV3-1 TRBD2 . TRBJ2-7
TGTGCCAGCAGCCCAGGGTTTCCCACAAGCACAGATACGCAGTATTTT CASSPGFPTSTDTQYF TRBV11-2 . . TRBJ2-3
TGTGCCATCAGTGAGTCGGTAGCTGAAGCTTTCTTT CAISESVAEAFF TRBV10-3 . . TRBJ1-1
TGCGCCAGCAGCTTACAGGGGGCCGGAATTTCCTATGGCTACACCTTC CASSLQGAGISYGYTF TRBV5-1 TRBD1 . TRBJ1-2
TGTGCCAGCAGCTTAGGACAGACTGGGGCCAACGTCCTGACTTTC CASSLGQTGANVLTF TRBV7-6 . many TRBJ2-6
TGTGCCAGCAGCCGCGGGAAGCGGGAGCTCAATGAGCAGTTCTTC CASSRGKRELNEQFF TRBV7-2 TRBD2 few TRBJ2-1
TGTGCCAGCAACCCAGGGGGGGATACCGGGGAGCTGTTTTTT CASNPGGDTGELFF TRBV28 . few TRBJ2-2
TGTGCTACGGTTGGCGATGGAAACACCATATATTTT CATVGDGNTIYF TRBV19 . . TRBJ1-3
TGTGCCAGCACCTCCGGCAGCCTTGGGAATGAGCAGTTCTTC CASTSGSLGNEQFF TRBV9 . many TRBJ2-1
TGTGCCAGCAGTGAAAGGGACGGAATGGTTACTAATGAAAAACTGTTTTTT CASSERDGMVTNEKLFF TRBV2 . many TRBJ1-4
TGTGCCAGCAGTTACGCGGGAGGGCCCAATGAGCAGTTCTTC CASSYAGGPNEQFF TRBV6-5 TRBD2 many TRBJ2-1
TGTGCCAGCAGTCCACTGGGACTAGCGGGAGGGCGATCACGCAATGAGCAGTTCTTC CASSPLGLAGGRSRNEQFF TRBV6-5 TRBD2 many TRBJ2-1
TGTGCCAGCAGAACCACGGGACTAGCGGGTACCCTGGATGAGCAGTTCTTC CASRTTGLAGTLDEQFF TRBV28 TRBD2 many TRBJ2-1
TGCAGTGCAGCCGCGACTAGCGGGAGGGCCGGGGAGCTGTTTTTT CSAAATSGRAGELFF TRBV20-1 TRBD2 . TRBJ2-2
TGTGCCAGCAGTTACGGACAGGGCGGATTGCCCCAGCATTTT CASSYGQGGLPQHF TRBV6-5 TRBD1 many TRBJ1-5
TGTGCCAGCAGTGAACAATATGCGGCGGGACAGGGGAGATGGACTGAAGCTTTCTTT CASSEQYAAGQGRWTEAFF TRBV6-1 TRBD1 . TRBJ1-1
TGCGCCAGCAGCTTAATGGAGGAGCAGTACTTC CASSLMEEQYF TRBV5-1 . many TRBJ2-7
TGTGCCAGCAGTAGTCTCGGAGGAGCCGAAGCTTTCTTT CASSSLGGAEAFF TRBV6-2/TRBV6-3 . . TRBJ1-1
TGTGCCAGCCGGGGGCAACCCCAAGACGAAAAACTGTTTTTT CASRGQPQDEKLFF TRBV5-4 . . TRBJ1-4
TGTGCCAGCAGCTTAGACAGATTTGGCTACACCTTC CASSLDRFGYTF TRBV7-9 . many TRBJ1-2
TGTGCCAGCAGCTCCGGACTAGCCAAAAACATTCAGTACTTC CASSSGLAKNIQYF TRBV7-8 . few TRBJ2-4